The TCR beta chain under discussion was sequenced for a study of OX40 agonist ivuxolimab in advanced cancers. Profiled with immunoSEQ multiplex PCR; TCRdb holds only in-frame clones, not every one. The data show about 42,000 clones, with more than 80% seen just once and over 5.5% held by the top ten. The CDR3 covers 15 residues. Germline V gene data show CDR1 as SGHTA and CDR2 as FQGTGA. The V and J ends lost 4 bases and 4 bases, in that order; junction bases with no gene match: 1. The chain joins TRBV7-3 to TRBJ2-1, with 13 bases that match TRBD2. The TCR originated in an adult with an advanced solid tumor such as melanoma, head and neck, liver or kidney cancer. The sample was CD4+ or CD8+ T cells sorted from blood, taken in a trial of the OX40 agonist ivuxolimab. The CDR3 DNA is TGTGCCAGCAGCTGGACTAGCGGGAGTTACAATGAGCAGTTCTTC. Its protein is CASSWTSGSYNEQFF.